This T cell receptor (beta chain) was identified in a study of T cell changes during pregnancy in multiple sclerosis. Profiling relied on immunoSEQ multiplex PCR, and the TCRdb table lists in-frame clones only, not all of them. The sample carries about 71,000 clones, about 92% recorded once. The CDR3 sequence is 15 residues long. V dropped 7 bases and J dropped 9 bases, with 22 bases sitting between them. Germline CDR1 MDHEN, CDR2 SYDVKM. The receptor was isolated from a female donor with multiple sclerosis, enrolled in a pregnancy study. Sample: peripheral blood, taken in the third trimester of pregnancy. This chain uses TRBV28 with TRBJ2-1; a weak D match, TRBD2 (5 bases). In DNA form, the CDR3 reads TGTGCCAGCAAACCTGGCGGCCCGGGATATGGTGAGCAGTTCTTC. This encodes CASKPGGPGYGEQFF.